The 7 T cell receptor beta chains reported below all come from one sample, sequenced in a study of blood T cell repertoires in COVID-19. Some clones are missing from TCRdb's copy, which holds only in-frame ones; the method was immunoSEQ multiplex PCR. The sample includes about 170,000 clones, around four fifths of them seen just once. The source material was peripheral blood. The source of these receptors is a woman aged 70-85 years who had recovered from COVID-19.

V and J are TRBV11-3 and TRBJ2-7; a weak D match, TRBD1 (6 bases). The V gene's germline CDR1 is SGHNT and CDR2 YENEEA. CDR3 length: 13 residues. Deletions cut 5 bases from V and 6 bases from J, with 14 bases between. The CDR3 here is CASSPHRAGEQYF. The DNA of the CDR3 is TGTGCCAGCAGCCCCCACAGGGCGGGCGAGCAGTACTTC.

The chain has TRBV5-1 and TRBJ1-1; TRBD1 might be the D (5 bases). V was shortened by 4 bases and J by 3 bases, with 13 bases between the two germline ends. This CDR3 region has 14 residues. Germline CDR1 SGHRS, CDR2 YFSETQ. DNA for the CDR3: TGCGCCAGCAGCGAACCGGGACTCTACACTGAAGCTTTCTTT. Translating gives CASSEPGLYTEAFF.

This chain connects TRBV6-5 to TRBJ1-2; the D is unclear. With 7 bases removed from V and 3 bases from J, the gap between germline ends came to 12 bases. This CDR3 is 13 amino acids long. In germline, CDR1 is MNHEY, CDR2 SVGAGI. In nucleotides, the CDR3 is TGTGCCAGCACCTTCGCGGGCCACTATGGCTACACCTTC. Translation: CASTFAGHYGYTF.

V and J are TRBV3-1 (or the pseudogene TRBV3-2) and TRBJ2-5; TRBD1 aligns across 8 bases. CDR3 length: 16 residues. Per germline, CDR1 LGHDT and CDR2 YNNKEL (reference sequence). V gave up 8 bases and J gave up 2 bases; unmatched junction bases: 13. The CDR3 sequence: CASGRYRTGIQETQYF. The CDR3 coding sequence is TGTGCCAGCGGACGATATCGGACAGGGATTCAAGAGACCCAGTACTTC.

The V gene is TRBV23-1, the J gene TRBJ1-2, with D unresolved. TRBV23-1 is sorted into the ORF group, with uncertain function. Trimming left V 9 bases short and J 5 bases short, with 16 bases between. The CDR3 contains 13 residues. The CDR3 sequence is CASRDGPSYGYTF. In nucleotides, the CDR3 is TGCGCCAGTCGGGATGGACCTTCATATGGCTACACCTTC.

The rearrangement joins TRBV7-3 to TRBJ1-1, with D hard to call. Germline CDR1 is SGHTA and CDR2 is FQGTGA. CDR3 length: 13 amino acids. Trimming pared 5 bases from V and 6 bases from J, leaving 13 bases between. In nucleotides, the CDR3 is TGTGCCAGCAGCCCCCCCGCTACGCCTGAAGCTTTCTTT. It translates to CASSPPATPEAFF.

V and J are TRBV2 and TRBJ1-5; D is unresolved. The germline V and J ends were trimmed by 3 bases and 8 bases, with 11 bases remaining between them. Germline-derived CDR1 and CDR2 are SNHLY and FYNNEI. This CDR3 is built from 13 residues. The CDR3 here is CASSDTHGEPQHF. For the CDR3, the DNA is TGTGCCAGCAGTGACACTCACGGAGAGCCCCAGCATTTT.